The 10 T cell receptor beta chains in this list originate from one sample, sequenced in a study of T-cell reconstitution after alpha-beta-depleted transplantation in children. Preparation of the TCRbeta library was carried out with unique molecular identifiers. TCRdb ran MiXCR on the PCR reads and lists one entry per CDR3 protein. The sample comprises hundreds of thousands of distinct CDR3 sequences, under 15% of which are singletons, and about 0.77% rests with the top ten. The sequencing used PBMCs, collected before TCRalphabeta/CD19-depleted stem cell transplant. The receptors originated from a girl aged 2-10 years with congenital amegakaryocytic thrombocytopenia, due to receive a stem cell transplant.

This clonotype was recorded at least ten times. V and J are TRBV28 and TRBJ1-2; 7 bases match TRBD1. Germline CDR1 is MDHEN and CDR2 is SYDVKM. V trimming: 7 bases; J trimming: 4 bases; junction bases outside the gene matches: 6. The CDR3 is made up of 13 amino acids. CDR3 DNA: TGTGCCAGCATTAGGGGGCTTGGCTATGGCTACACCTTC. This sequence encodes CASIRGLGYGYTF.

The chain uses TRBV20-1 and TRBJ2-1; weak D call: TRBD2 (6 bases). Looked up from germline, CDR1 is DFQATT and CDR2 is SNEGSKA (reference sequence). This CDR3 has 14 residues. V was cut by 5 bases and J by 4 bases, with 15 bases left in between. CDR3 nucleotide sequence: TGCAGTGCTCGGTTTGGCGGAGGGTACAATGAGCAGTTCTTC. It yields the protein CSARFGGGYNEQFF.

This clonotype was observed at least ten times. The chain uses TRBV20-1 and TRBJ1-1; D uncertain. The CDR3 totals 13 residues. Per germline, CDR1 DFQATT and CDR2 SNEGSKA (reference sequence). V dropped 0 bases and J dropped 8 bases, with 13 bases sitting between them. The CDR3 nucleotides are TGCAGTGCTAGAGACTCCCCCTCACCCGAAGCTTTCTTT. Protein: CSARDSPSPEAFF.

This clonotype was seen a few times. V usage is TRBV24-1 and J usage is TRBJ2-3; 10 nucleotides agree with TRBD2. The CDR3 sequence is 16 residues long. The V gene end was trimmed by 3 bases and the J gene end by 2 bases; junction bases not matched to a gene: 4. Germline V CDR1 and CDR2: KGHDR, SFDVKD. The DNA of the CDR3 is TGTGCCACCAGTGATCCTAGCGGGGGCGACACAGATACGCAGTATTTT. This codes for CATSDPSGGDTDTQYF.

This clonotype was detected only a few times. The chain has TRBV11-2 and TRBJ2-2; 8 nucleotides match TRBD1. V shed 7 bases and J 4 bases; nucleotides not matched to a gene: 8. The CDR3 is 15 amino acids. CDR1 is SGHAT, CDR2 FQNNGV, per germline. The CDR3 is CASNRQGWSTGELFF. The CDR3 bases are TGTGCCAGCAACAGACAGGGGTGGAGCACCGGGGAGCTGTTTTTT. Full variable domain (remainder filled in from reference TRBV11-2 and TRBJ2-2): EAGVAQSPRYKIIEKRQSVAFWCNPISGHATLYWYQQILGQGPKLLIQFQNNGVVDDSQLPKDRFSAERLKGVDSTLKIQPAKLEDSAVYLCASNRQGWSTGELFFGEGSRLTVL.

This clonotype was found a few times. This sequence joins TRBV27 and TRBJ1-2; 7 bases map to TRBD1. This CDR3 region has 15 residues. V was clipped by 2 bases and J by 4 bases; unmatched bases: 7. Per germline, CDR1 MNHEY and CDR2 SMNVEV (reference sequence). The CDR3 DNA reads TGTGCCAGCAGTTTAAATGCAGGGGGGGGCTATGGCTACACCTTC. Its protein product is CASSLNAGGGYGYTF.

This clonotype was observed a handful of times. V usage is TRBV7-8 and J usage is TRBJ1-1; perhaps TRBD1 as D (5 bases). Germline loops: CDR1 SGHVS, CDR2 FQNEAQ. Trimming cost V 3 bases and J 3 bases, with 11 bases left between them. The CDR3 length is 14 residues. CDR3 in amino acids: CASSLGPPDTEAFF. DNA for the CDR3: TGTGCCAGCAGCTTGGGACCCCCGGACACTGAAGCTTTCTTT.

This clonotype was observed many times. This chain connects TRBV20-1 to TRBJ2-1; D ambiguous. The CDR3 is made up of 17 amino acids. From germline, CDR1 is DFQATT and CDR2 SNEGSKA (reference sequence). V was pared by 2 bases and J by 0 bases, with 17 bases between. The chain's CDR3 is CSARSRSSRFSYNEQFF. The CDR3 DNA sequence: TGCAGTGCTAGATCTAGGTCTTCCCGCTTCTCCTACAATGAGCAGTTCTTC.

This clonotype was observed many times. This chain uses TRBV10-2 with TRBJ2-6; no firm D call. The length of the CDR3 is 12 residues. Trimming removed 3 bases from V and 12 bases from J, with 9 bases in between. Germline CDR1 is WSHSY and CDR2 is SAAADI. As DNA, the CDR3 is TGCGCCAGCAGTGAACAGATCAGCGTCCTGACTTTC. Translating it yields CASSEQISVLTF.

At least ten counts were recorded for this clonotype. The chain employs TRBV12-3 or TRBV12-4 and TRBJ2-7; D not resolved. The CDR3 loop spans 13 amino acids. Deletions cut 2 bases from V and 2 bases from J, with 7 bases between. CDR3 DNA: TGTGCCAGCAGTTTAACCGGGCCCTACGAGCAGTACTTC. This encodes CASSLTGPYEQYF.